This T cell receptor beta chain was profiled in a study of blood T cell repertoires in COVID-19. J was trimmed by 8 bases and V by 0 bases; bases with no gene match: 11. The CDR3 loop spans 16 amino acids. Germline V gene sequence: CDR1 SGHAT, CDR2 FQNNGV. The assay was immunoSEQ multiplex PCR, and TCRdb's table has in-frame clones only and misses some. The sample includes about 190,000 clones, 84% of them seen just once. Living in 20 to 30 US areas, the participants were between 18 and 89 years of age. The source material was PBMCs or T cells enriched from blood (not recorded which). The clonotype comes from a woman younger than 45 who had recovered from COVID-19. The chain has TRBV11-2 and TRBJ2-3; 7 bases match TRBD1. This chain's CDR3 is CASSLDRDRVRGTQYF. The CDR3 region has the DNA TGTGCCAGCAGCTTAGATCGGGACAGAGTTCGAGGTACGCAGTATTTT.